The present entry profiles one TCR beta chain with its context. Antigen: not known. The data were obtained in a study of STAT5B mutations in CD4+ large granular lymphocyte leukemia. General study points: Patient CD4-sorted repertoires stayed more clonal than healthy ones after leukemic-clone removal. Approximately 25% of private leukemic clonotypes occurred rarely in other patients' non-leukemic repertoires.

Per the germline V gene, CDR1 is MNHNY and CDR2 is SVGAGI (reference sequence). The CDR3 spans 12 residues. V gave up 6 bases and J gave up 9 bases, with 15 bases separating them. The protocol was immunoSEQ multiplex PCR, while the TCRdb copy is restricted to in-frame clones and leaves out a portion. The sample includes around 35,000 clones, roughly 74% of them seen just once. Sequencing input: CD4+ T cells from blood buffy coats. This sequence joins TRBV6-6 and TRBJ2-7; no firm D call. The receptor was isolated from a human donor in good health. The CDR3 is CASRESSYRQYF. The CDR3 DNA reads TGTGCCAGCAGGGAATCGTCTTATCGGCAGTACTTC.